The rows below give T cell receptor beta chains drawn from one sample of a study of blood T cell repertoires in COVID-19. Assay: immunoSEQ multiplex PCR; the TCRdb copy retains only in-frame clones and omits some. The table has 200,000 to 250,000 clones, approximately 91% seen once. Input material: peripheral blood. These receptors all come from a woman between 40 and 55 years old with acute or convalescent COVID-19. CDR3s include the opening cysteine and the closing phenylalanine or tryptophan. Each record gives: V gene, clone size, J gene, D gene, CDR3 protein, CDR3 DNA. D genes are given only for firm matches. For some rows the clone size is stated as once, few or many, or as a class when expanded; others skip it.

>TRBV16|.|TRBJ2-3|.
CASSQTSSGDTQYF
TGTGCCAGCAGCCAAACATCGTCGGGAGATACGCAGTATTTT
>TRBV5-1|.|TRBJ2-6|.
CASNEGAGANVLTF
TGCGCCAGCAACGAGGGGGCTGGGGCCAACGTCCTGACTTTC
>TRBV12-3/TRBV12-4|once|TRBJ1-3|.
CASSRQAGNTIYF
TGTGCCAGCAGCCGACAAGCGGGCAACACCATATATTTT
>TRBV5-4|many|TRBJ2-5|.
CASSPGGFSPETQYF
TGTGCCAGCAGCCCCGGAGGTTTTTCCCCGGAGACCCAGTACTTC
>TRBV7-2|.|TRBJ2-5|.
CASSQSPRETQYF
TGTGCCAGCAGCCAGTCCCCCAGGGAGACCCAGTACTTC
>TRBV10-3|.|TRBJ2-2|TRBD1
CAISESETGFGELFF
TGTGCCATCAGTGAGTCCGAGACAGGGTTCGGGGAGCTGTTTTTT
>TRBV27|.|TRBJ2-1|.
CASSHLYQGGGPFNEQFF
TGTGCCAGCAGTCACCTCTACCAAGGGGGGGGGCCGTTCAATGAGCAGTTCTTC
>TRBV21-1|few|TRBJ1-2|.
CASSKEIGQGYGYTF
TGTGCCAGCAGCAAAGAGATAGGCCAGGGCTATGGCTACACCTTC
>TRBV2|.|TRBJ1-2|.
CASRNNGYTF
TGTGCCAGCAGAAACAATGGCTACACCTTC
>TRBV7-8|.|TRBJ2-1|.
CASSLGLGGYENNEQFF
TGTGCCAGCAGCTTAGGACTAGGTGGGTACGAAAACAATGAGCAGTTCTTC
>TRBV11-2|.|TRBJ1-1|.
CASSFPAGPRRRAEAFF
TGTGCCAGCAGCTTCCCCGCAGGGCCACGACGAAGGGCTGAAGCTTTCTTT
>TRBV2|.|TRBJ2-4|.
CASSDRGRAKNIQYF
TGTGCCAGCAGTGACAGGGGTCGGGCCAAAAACATTCAGTACTTC
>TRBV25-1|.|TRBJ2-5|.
CASSEYGALQETQYF
TGTGCCAGCAGTGAATATGGGGCCCTCCAAGAGACCCAGTACTTC
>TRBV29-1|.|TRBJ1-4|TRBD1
CSTGDRVGEKLFF
TGCAGCACAGGGGACAGGGTTGGCGAAAAACTGTTTTTT
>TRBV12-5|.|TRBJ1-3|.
CASGLSGRTSGNTIYF
TGTGCTAGTGGTCTAAGCGGCAGGACCTCTGGAAACACCATATATTTT
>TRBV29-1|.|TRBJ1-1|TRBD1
CSVIQGGNTEAFF
TGCAGCGTCATCCAGGGGGGGAACACTGAAGCTTTCTTT
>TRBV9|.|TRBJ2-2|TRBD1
CASSPGTGSGELFF
TGTGCCAGCAGCCCGGGGACAGGCTCGGGGGAGCTGTTTTTT
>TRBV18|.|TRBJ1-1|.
CASSPLIEGTEAFF
TGTGCCAGCTCACCACTTATCGAGGGCACTGAAGCTTTCTTT
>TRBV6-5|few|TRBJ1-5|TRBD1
CASSDRGRHQPQHF
TGTGCCAGCAGCGACAGGGGCCGACATCAGCCCCAGCATTTT
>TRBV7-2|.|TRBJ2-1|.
CASSSGLNEQFF
TGTGCCAGCAGCTCAGGACTCAATGAGCAGTTCTTC
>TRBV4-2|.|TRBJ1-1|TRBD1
CASSQVRQGASGAEAFF
TGTGCCAGCAGCCAAGTTCGGCAGGGGGCCAGCGGCGCTGAAGCTTTCTTT
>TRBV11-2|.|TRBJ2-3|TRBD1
CASSPRQGRTDTQYF
TGTGCCAGCAGCCCACGACAGGGTAGGACAGATACGCAGTATTTT
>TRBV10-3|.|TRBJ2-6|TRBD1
CAIRTTGQGRSGANVLTF
TGTGCCATCAGGACCACAGGACAGGGCAGATCTGGGGCCAACGTCCTGACTTTC
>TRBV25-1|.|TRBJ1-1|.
CASSDRHTEAFF
TGTGCCAGCAGTGACAGGCACACTGAAGCTTTCTTT
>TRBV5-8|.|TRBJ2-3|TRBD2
CASSLALAGGPRSVDTQYF
TGTGCCAGCAGCTTGGCACTAGCGGGGGGGCCCCGATCTGTGGATACGCAGTATTTT
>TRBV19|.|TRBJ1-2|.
CATDSGGSNPTNYGYTF
TGTGCCACCGATTCGGGGGGTAGTAACCCGACTAACTATGGCTACACCTTC
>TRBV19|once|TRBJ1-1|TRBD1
CASRHNRGLLTSNTEAFF
TGTGCCAGTAGGCATAACAGGGGGTTATTGACCTCGAACACTGAAGCTTTCTTT
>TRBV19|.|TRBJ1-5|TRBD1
CASSEQGGRGNQPQHF
TGTGCCAGTAGCGAACAGGGGGGAAGGGGCAATCAGCCCCAGCATTTT
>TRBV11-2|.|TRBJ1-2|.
CASSTIQGPRLYGYTF
TGTGCCAGCAGCACCATACAGGGACCGCGGCTCTATGGCTACACCTTC
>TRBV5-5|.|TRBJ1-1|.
CASSFLRQNTEAFF
TGTGCCAGCAGCTTCCTACGACAGAACACTGAAGCTTTCTTT
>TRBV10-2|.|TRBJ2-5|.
CASGFGNSREETQYF
TGCGCCAGCGGGTTTGGCAACTCTAGGGAGGAGACCCAGTACTTC
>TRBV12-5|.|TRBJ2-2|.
CASVSANTGELFF
TGTGCTAGTGTTTCAGCGAACACCGGGGAGCTGTTTTTT
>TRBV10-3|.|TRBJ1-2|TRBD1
CAISESHPGTAYGYTF
TGTGCCATCAGTGAGTCGCATCCCGGGACAGCCTATGGCTACACCTTC
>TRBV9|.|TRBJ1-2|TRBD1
CASSLRDRGLVYTF
TGTGCCAGCAGCCTCCGGGACAGGGGTTTAGTCTACACCTTC
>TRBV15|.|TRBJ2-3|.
CATRTTEHTDTQYF
TGTGCCACCAGGACCACAGAGCACACAGATACGCAGTATTTT
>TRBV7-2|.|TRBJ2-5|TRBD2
CASSRVAGGRETQYF
TGTGCCAGCAGCCGGGTGGCGGGGGGGCGAGAGACCCAGTACTTC
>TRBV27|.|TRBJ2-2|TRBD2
CASSPWTSGGAVGELFF
TGTGCCAGCAGTCCATGGACTAGCGGGGGGGCGGTCGGGGAGCTGTTTTTT
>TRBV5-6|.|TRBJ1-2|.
CASSLETGPTNYGYTF
TGTGCCAGCAGCCTAGAGACAGGACCCACTAACTATGGCTACACCTTC
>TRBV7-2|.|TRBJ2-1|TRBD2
CASSLRTSTSYNEQFF
TGTGCCAGCAGCCTCCGGACTAGCACCTCCTACAATGAGCAGTTCTTC
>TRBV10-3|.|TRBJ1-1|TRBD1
CAIRTGVGAEAFF
TGTGCCATCAGGACAGGGGTAGGCGCTGAAGCTTTCTTT
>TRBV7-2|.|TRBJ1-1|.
CASSLRQDNTEAFF
TGTGCCAGCAGCCTACGACAGGACAACACTGAAGCTTTCTTT
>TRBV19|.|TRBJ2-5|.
CASSIRGGEETQYF
TGTGCCAGTAGTATCCGGGGAGGAGAAGAGACCCAGTACTTC
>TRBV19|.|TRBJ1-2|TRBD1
CASSDPGTGGAGYGYTF
TGTGCCAGTAGTGACCCCGGGACAGGGGGCGCGGGCTATGGCTACACCTTC
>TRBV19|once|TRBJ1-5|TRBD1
CATLQGVYQPQHF
TGTGCCACTCTACAGGGGGTATATCAGCCCCAGCATTTT
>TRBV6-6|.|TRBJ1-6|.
CASSSDSHSPLHF
TGTGCCAGCAGTTCTGATAGTCATTCACCCCTCCACTTT
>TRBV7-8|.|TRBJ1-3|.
CASSSLDGNTIYF
TGTGCCAGCAGCTCTTTAGATGGAAACACCATATATTTT
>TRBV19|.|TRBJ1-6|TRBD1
CASQGAPNNSPLHF
TGTGCCAGTCAGGGGGCGCCGAATAATTCACCCCTCCACTTT
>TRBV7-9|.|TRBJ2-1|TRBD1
CASSFDGQAVSYNEQFF
TGTGCCAGCAGCTTTGATGGACAGGCCGTTTCGTACAATGAGCAGTTCTTC
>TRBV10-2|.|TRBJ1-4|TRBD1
CASSEGTVVGKLFF
TGCGCCAGCAGTGAAGGGACAGTGGTGGGAAAACTGTTTTTT
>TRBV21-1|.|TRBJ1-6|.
CASSAQGAESPLHF
TGTGCCAGCAGCGCACAGGGGGCCGAATCACCCCTCCACTTT
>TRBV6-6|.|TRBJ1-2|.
CASSYVGTSYGYTF
TGTGCCAGCAGTTATGTGGGGACAAGCTATGGCTACACCTTC
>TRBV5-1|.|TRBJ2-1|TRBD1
CASSFTTGGSSYNEQFF
TGCGCCAGCAGCTTTACGACAGGGGGGAGCTCCTACAATGAGCAGTTCTTC
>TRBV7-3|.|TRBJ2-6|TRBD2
CASSSPKTSGGPRGGANVLTF
TGTGCCAGCAGCTCCCCTAAGACTAGCGGGGGGCCCAGGGGAGGGGCCAACGTCCTGACTTTC
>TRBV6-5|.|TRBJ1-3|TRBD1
CASRGQFSGNTIYF
TGTGCCAGCAGGGGACAGTTCTCTGGAAACACCATATATTTT
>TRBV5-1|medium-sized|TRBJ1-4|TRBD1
CASSSTGASEKLFF
TGCGCCAGCAGCTCCACAGGGGCGAGTGAAAAACTGTTTTTT
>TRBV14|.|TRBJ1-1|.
CASSQGPGLNF
TGTGCCAGCAGCCAAGGGCCGGGACTCAATTTT
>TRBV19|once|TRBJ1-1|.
CASSMLAAEAFF
TGTGCCAGTAGTATGTTGGCAGCTGAAGCTTTCTTT